Described below is a single T cell receptor beta chain sequence and its context. As yet, its antigen is unknown. J lost 1 base, V lost 5 bases, and 11 bases had no gene match. The CDR3 sequence is 16 residues long. Germline V gene sequence: CDR1 SGHVS, CDR2 FQNEAQ. This sample is drawn from a study of cytomegalovirus exposure and HLA in healthy donors. Study-level findings and limits: Sequencing probably produced one cluster of sequence variants that were highly shared. Associated with cytomegalovirus, according to the listing, were 164 TCR beta chains.

PCR used 60 Vbeta primers and 13 Jbeta primers. In the original analysis: Among the unique TCR beta chains that a later analysis counted, about 79 million in all, 9.5 million to 12 million were shared. Sequencing used immunoSEQ multiplex PCR; TCRdb keeps in-frame clones, though not all of them. D and trimming come from the DNA, and the V and J calls and clone size come from that table. The repertoire holds approximately 130,000 clones, with over 70% as singletons. This clonotype originated in a woman younger than 30 in good health and CMV-seronegative. The sequenced sample consisted of PBMCs. The V gene is TRBV7-8, the J gene TRBJ2-7, with 7 bases fitting TRBD2. CDR3 amino acids: CASSRRGDSPSYEQYF. CDR3 nucleotide sequence: TGTGCCAGCAGCCGTCGGGGGGACTCTCCATCCTACGAGCAGTACTTC.